The clone carrying this T cell receptor beta chain was seen a few times. Germline-derived CDR1 and CDR2 are SGHTA and FQGNSA. There are 15 residues in the CDR3. Trimming took off 1 base at V and 7 bases at J, with 17 bases between the two ends. This sample is part of a study of sequential checkpoint blockade in melanoma. Background on the study: First-line arms were nivolumab then ipilimumab, or the reverse, randomized 1:1. Maintenance nivolumab came after either treatment sequence.

Described treatment: randomized to nivolumab then ipilimumab (arm A) or the reverse (arm B). None of the patients previously received DNA-damaging chemotherapy. PBMC sorting kept live CD3+CD8+ cells without CD19 or CD56. Profiled with immunoSEQ multiplex PCR; TCRdb holds only in-frame clones, not every one. The data contain some 6,900 clones, 50% to 75% of them seen just once; the ten biggest clones take up about 8.7%. V usage is TRBV7-2 and J usage is TRBJ2-7; TRBD1 is a possible D gene (5 bases). Sequenced here: CD8+ T cells sorted from blood (inferred from file names), sampled from a patient given nivolumab and ipilimumab in sequence. This TCR came from a human donor with melanoma. CDR3 sequence (DNA): TGTGCCAGCAGCTTAGTTCTGGACACCGTAGGGGAGCAGTACTTC. Its translation is CASSLVLDTVGEQYF.